This section outlines one TCR beta chain sequence together with its context. Antigen specificity is unknown. V lost 5 bases to trimming and J lost 2 bases, with 9 bases between them. The germline CDR1 and CDR2 sequences are MNHEY and SVGAGI. The CDR3 is 13 amino acids. Primers for the PCR totalled 60 Vbeta and 13 Jbeta. The protocol was immunoSEQ multiplex PCR, while the TCRdb copy is restricted to in-frame clones and leaves out a portion. Recorded for this sample: about 58,000 clones. The sample belongs to a study of cytomegalovirus exposure and HLA in healthy donors. Overall study context: Genotyping showed around four fifths of a few hundred donors falling in the Caucasian-associated ancestry cluster.

Study observations and caveats: Reportedly, HLA-A and HLA-B alleles of most subjects were accurately predicted from TCR beta. Earlier analysis looked at TCR beta V segments, and most were productive about 87% or about 30% of the time. Owing to their indistinguishability, certain V segments, notably TRBV6-2 and TRBV6-3, were excluded.

The sequence was obtained from a young woman in good health and CMV-seronegative. The sequenced sample consisted of PBMCs. This chain uses TRBV6-5 with TRBJ1-2, with D possibly TRBD1 on 5 matching bases. CDR3 protein: CASSTGLNYGYTF. The CDR3, as DNA: TGTGCCAGCAGTACGGGACTGAACTATGGCTACACCTTC.